A selection of T cell receptor beta chains follows, all from one sample in a study of T cells in Graves' hyperthyroidism and ophthalmopathy. TCRdb reprocessed the multiplex PCR reads via MiXCR and lists one record per CDR3 protein. This sample has about 640,000 distinct CDR3 sequences, with less than 25% found just once. Sequenced sample: blood. These receptors originate from a man younger than 40 with Graves' ophthalmopathy. CDR3s include the opening cysteine and the closing phenylalanine or tryptophan.

>TRBJ2-1|11|TRBV20-1
CSAIRVDEQFF
>TRBJ1-1|15|TRBV4-1
CASSQGGTENTEAFF
>TRBJ2-5|16|TRBV4-2
CASSQVKSGSKETQYF
>TRBJ2-7|18|TRBV11-2
CASSYPGLAGGKPYEQYF
>TRBJ2-7|13|TRBV20-1
CSARPPGLYEQYF
>TRBJ1-5|17|TRBV4-1
CASSQDATGGFLQPQHF
>TRBJ1-2|17|TRBV6-5
CASSFAPGPPANYGYTF
>TRBJ2-7|14|TRBV4-1
CASSQDQTGYEQYF
>TRBJ2-5|15|TRBV24-1
CATSDWGAGQETQYF
>TRBJ2-1|14|TRBV6-5
CASSYEGSVNEQFF
>TRBJ2-1|14|TRBV24-1
CATTIDITVNGQFF
>TRBJ2-7|12|TRBV20-1
CSARAGPYEQYF
>TRBJ1-2|14|TRBV12-5
CASTGPLKRNGYTF
>TRBJ2-3|14|TRBV5-1
CASSLVPYTDTQYF
>TRBJ1-1|14|TRBV5-1
CASRGDSGGTEAFF
>TRBJ2-2|13|TRBV30
CAWSVTVAGELFF
>TRBJ2-5|17|TRBV12-3/TRBV12-4
CASSLGGGTSGGGTQYF
>TRBJ2-5|17|TRBV9
CASSVRSDSGDQETQYF
>TRBJ2-2|21|TRBV12-3/TRBV12-4
CASSFLLKPRDLKRGTGELFF
>TRBJ2-3|18|TRBV11-2
CASSLDRLAGVVTDTQYF
>TRBJ1-5|14|TRBV27
CASSTGASNQPQHF
>TRBJ1-4|15|TRBV4-3
CASSPGTGGGEKLFF
>TRBJ2-1|15|TRBV27
CASSSTSGSLGEQFF
>TRBJ2-7|12|TRBV6-5
CASGGQVYEQYF
>TRBJ2-7|15|TRBV7-9
CASSPLAGVTYEQYF
>TRBJ2-1|15|TRBV15
CATSSRLAGNGKQFF
>TRBJ2-5|16|TRBV28
CASSTPGQGRKETQYF
>TRBJ2-5|17|TRBV12-3/TRBV12-4
CASSFTSGRAWQEAQYF
>TRBJ1-1|14|TRBV18
CASSPGGMNTEAFF
>TRBJ2-7|14|TRBV20-1
CSASGRGSSYEQYF
>TRBJ2-1|15|TRBV20-1
CSARDVGLSYNEQFF
>TRBJ2-2|14|TRBV20-1
CSAGGRGNTGELFF
>TRBJ2-7|14|TRBV12-3/TRBV12-4
CASSLDLAAYEQYF
>TRBJ2-1|17|TRBV27
CASSLAASRGAYNEQFF
>TRBJ2-5|15|TRBV18
CASSQLTGWKETQYF
>TRBJ2-3|16|TRBV18
CASSPPKTLYTDTQYF
>TRBJ1-1|12|TRBV11-2
CASSRTSAEAFF
>TRBJ2-7|15|TRBV7-2
CASSPSGRVIYEQYF
>TRBJ2-7|15|TRBV18
CASSPSSGGAYEQYF
>TRBJ2-7|14|TRBV28
CASSQERTSNEQYF
>TRBJ2-1|11|TRBV3-1
CASSHVHEQFF
>TRBJ1-5|18|TRBV5-6
CASSRGRIGIESNQPQHF
>TRBJ2-1|15|TRBV5-1
CASSLEAARGGEQFF
>TRBJ2-1|19|TRBV9
CASSELSVVGEGPYNEQFF
>TRBJ2-2|15|TRBV14
CASSQDRTGTGELFF
>TRBJ2-5|13|TRBV10-1
CARYREAGETQYF
>TRBJ1-2|13|TRBV29-1
CSVQVGAPYGYTF
>TRBJ2-1|17|TRBV18
CASSPTSGRYIDNEQFF
>TRBJ2-7|17|TRBV6-6
CASSYLGSGRADDEQYF
>TRBJ1-5|15|TRBV7-2
CASSSGQGGGQPQHF
>TRBJ2-1|15|TRBV3-1
CASSQGGGPDNEQFF
>TRBJ2-7|13|TRBV20-1
CSALRTGTYEQYF
>TRBJ2-2|16|TRBV13
CASSSRRRGDTGELFF
>TRBJ2-3|17|TRBV28
CASTGLVPIRLTDTQYF
>TRBJ2-5|16|TRBV4-1
CASSQGYTGRWETQYF